The 32 T cell receptor beta chains listed next were all sequenced from one sample in a study of shared clonotypes between healthy human individuals. The method was immunoSEQ multiplex PCR; TCRdb's version includes in-frame clones alone and lacks a portion of them. The table lists fewer than 600,000 clones, around 76% of them singletons, with about 12% in the top ten. The sample taken for sequencing was PBMCs. These receptors were obtained from a woman in her thirties or forties in good health. Some clones in this sample may be carry-over from other donors' samples.

The chain recombines TRBV30 with TRBJ2-2, with D tentatively TRBD2 (6 bases). V dropped 1 base and J dropped 2 bases, with 11 bases sitting between them. In germline, CDR1 is GTSNPN, CDR2 SVGIG (reference sequence). The CDR3 spans 15 residues. For the CDR3, the DNA is TGTGCCTGGAGTGGGTGGGCGGGAAACACCGGGGAGCTGTTTTTT. Translated, it gives CAWSGWAGNTGELFF.

V gene TRBV7-2 combines with J gene TRBJ2-7; D is unresolved. Per the germline V gene, CDR1 is SGHTA and CDR2 is FQGNSA. The CDR3 totals 11 residues. The V gene lost 2 bases and the J gene lost 4 bases, with 3 bases spanning the gap. CDR3: CASSLIYEQYF. The CDR3, as DNA: TGTGCCAGCAGCTTAATTTACGAGCAGTACTTC.

Here the CDR3 reads CASSLGVSGRASDTQYF. The CDR3 nucleotides read TGTGCCAGCAGCTTAGGCGTTAGCGGGAGGGCATCAGATACGCAGTATTTT. The J gene is TRBJ2-3, the V gene TRBV7-9, with 11 bases lining up with TRBD2. Germline V gene data show CDR1 as SEHNR and CDR2 as FQNEAQ (reference sequence). V lost 1 base to trimming and J lost 4 bases; unmatched junction nucleotides: 7. The CDR3 consists of 17 residues.

This chain connects TRBV7-2 to TRBJ1-4; D might be TRBD1 (6 bases). Germline CDR1 reads SGHTA; CDR2 reads FQGNSA. Between the trimmed V and J ends, which lost 3 bases and 4 bases, there was a span of 12 bases. The CDR3 loop spans 15 amino acids. The CDR3 sequence: CASSLGGGYNEKLFF. The DNA for the CDR3 is TGTGCCAGCAGCTTGGGAGGGGGGTATAATGAAAAACTGTTTTTT.

The V call is TRBV7-9, the J call TRBJ1-2, with D unclear. This CDR3 has 12 residues. In germline, CDR1 is SEHNR, CDR2 FQNEAQ (reference sequence). Trimming left V 5 bases short and J 7 bases short, with 11 bases between. In DNA, the CDR3 is TGTGCCAGCAGCCCTAGGGTTGTTGGCTACACCTTC. It is translated as CASSPRVVGYTF.

This chain links TRBV28 with TRBJ2-3; 7 nucleotides line up with TRBD1. V trimming: 8 bases; J trimming: 2 bases; junction bases outside the gene matches: 16. There are 17 residues in the CDR3. Germline values: CDR1 MDHEN, CDR2 SYDVKM. Written as DNA, the CDR3 is TGTGCCAGCCCCCCTCCGGGACAGAAGCCACCCACAGATACGCAGTATTTT. Amino acids: CASPPPGQKPPTDTQYF.

The V call is TRBV7-6, the J call TRBJ1-1, with D possibly being TRBD1 (5 bases). The V gene's germline CDR1 is SGHVS and CDR2 FNYEAQ. This CDR3 is built from 16 residues. V was cut by 5 bases and J by 6 bases, with 22 bases left in between. CDR3 sequence reads: CASSPGLPGGRAEAFF. The CDR3 DNA is TGTGCCAGCAGCCCGGGACTGCCGGGGGGAAGGGCTGAAGCTTTCTTT. The whole variable domain, remainder taken from reference TRBV7-6 and TRBJ1-1, is GAGVSQSPRYKVTKRGQDVALRCDPISGHVSLYWYRQALGQGPEFLTYFNYEAQQDKSGLPNDRFSAERPEGSISTLTIQRTEQRDSAMYRCASSPGLPGGRAEAFFGQGTRLTVV.

The rearrangement joins TRBV7-9 to TRBJ2-1; 7 nucleotides agree with TRBD2. Germline CDR1 and CDR2: SEHNR and FQNEAQ (reference sequence). This CDR3 contains 15 residues. With V trimmed by 1 base and J by 9 bases, 9 bases remained unmatched. The CDR3 nucleotides read TGTGCCAGCAGCTTAGGGGCGGGAGTAAGGGGTGAGCAGTTCTTC. Protein sequence: CASSLGAGVRGEQFF. Variable domain in full (rest from reference TRBV7-9 and TRBJ2-1): DTGVSQNPRHKITKRGQNVTFRCDPISEHNRLYWYRQTLGQGPEFLTYFQNEAQLEKSRLLSDRFSAERPKGSFSTLEIQRTEQGDSAMYLCASSLGAGVRGEQFFGPGTRLTVL.

The genes are TRBV7-6 and TRBJ2-3, with TRBD2 matching over 9 bases. From germline, CDR1 is SGHVS and CDR2 FNYEAQ. This CDR3 is 16 amino acids long. With 5 bases clipped from V and 0 bases from J, the junction kept 6 bases outside the gene matches. CDR3 loop: CASSQPLAGSTDTQYF. In DNA form, the CDR3 reads TGTGCCAGCAGCCAACCTCTAGCGGGAAGCACAGATACGCAGTATTTT.

Details on this clone: Other DNA variants within this sample encode the same CDR3. The chain is built from TRBV5-1 and TRBJ2-2; no reliable D call. V was pared by 2 bases and J by 2 bases, with 7 bases between. The length of the CDR3 is 14 residues. Germline V gene lookup returns CDR1 SGHRS and CDR2 YFSETQ. CDR3 in amino acids: CASSFAENTGELFF. The CDR3 region has the DNA TGCGCCAGCAGCTTTGCGGAAAACACCGGGGAGCTGTTTTTT.

The J gene is TRBJ1-1, the V gene TRBV6-5, with D perhaps matching TRBD1 (5 bases). V lost 4 bases and J 5 bases, leaving 11 bases between the germline ends. The CDR3 contains 13 residues. CDR1 is MNHEY and CDR2 is SVGAGI in the germline V gene. The CDR3 protein is CASSSQGMTEAFF. The CDR3 nucleotides are TGTGCCAGCAGTTCCCAGGGTATGACTGAAGCTTTCTTT.

The chain carries TRBV19 and TRBJ2-5; the D gene is possibly TRBD1 (6 bases). This CDR3 contains 16 residues. Trimming removed 5 bases at V and 5 bases at J, with 21 bases between. Germline CDR1 is LNHDA and CDR2 is SQIVND (reference sequence). CDR3 DNA sequence: TGTGCCAGTAGTCCCCTAGGGGGTAATCTTGGGGAGACCCAGTACTTC. It codes for CASSPLGGNLGETQYF. The full variable domain, with the rest looked up from reference TRBV19 and TRBJ2-5, is DGGITQSPKYLFRKEGQNVTLSCEQNLNHDAMYWYRQDPGQGLRLIYYSQIVNDFQKGDIAEGYSVSREKKESFPLTVTSAQKNPTAFYLCASSPLGGNLGETQYFGPGTRLLVL.

The chain joins TRBV19 to TRBJ2-1, with D perhaps matching TRBD1 (6 bases). The CDR3 spans 16 residues. Germline V gene sequence: CDR1 LNHDA, CDR2 SQIVND (reference sequence). V was cut by 6 bases and J by 5 bases, with 20 bases left in between. The CDR3 DNA follows: TGTGCCAGTAGGCGGGCGACTTGGGGGCCGAACAATGAGCAGTTCTTC. Its protein is CASRRATWGPNNEQFF.

J is TRBJ2-1 and V is TRBV6-1, with 10 nucleotides matching TRBD2. The V and J ends lost 4 bases and 3 bases, in that order; junction bases with no gene match: 6. Germline V gene lookup returns CDR1 MNHNS and CDR2 SASEGT. The CDR3 has 16 residues. CDR3 in DNA: TGTGCCAGCAGTGGGTGGGGGACTAGCGACTACAATGAGCAGTTCTTC. This encodes CASSGWGTSDYNEQFF.

The rearrangement joins TRBV30 to TRBJ2-7, with TRBD1 matching 8 bases. Germline loops: CDR1 GTSNPN, CDR2 SVGIG (reference sequence). V gave up 7 bases and J gave up 0 bases; unmatched junction bases: 5. This CDR3 is 13 amino acids long. Here the CDR3 reads CALGTGSSYEQYF. CDR3 coding DNA: TGTGCCTTGGGGACAGGAAGCTCCTACGAGCAGTACTTC.

Only a few counts were recorded for this clone. J is TRBJ2-1 and V is TRBV21-1; TRBD1, as called in the table, went unchecked against the DNA. TRBV21-1 is noted as a pseudogene. This CDR3 comprises 15 residues. The CDR3 protein is CASSIGAGAGNEQFF. The CDR3 bases are TGTGCCAGCAGCATCGGGGCAGGGGCGGGCAATGAGCAGTTCTTC.

In its sample, this clone was seen a few times. The chain is built from TRBV19 and TRBJ2-5; no reliable D call. Germline V gene lookup returns CDR1 LNHDA and CDR2 SQIVND (reference sequence). V lost 5 bases and J 2 bases, leaving 15 bases between the germline ends. The CDR3 totals 15 residues. The CDR3 is CASSPMSRNQETQYF. For the CDR3, the DNA is TGTGCCAGTAGTCCCATGAGCCGTAATCAAGAGACCCAGTACTTC.

The table lists this clone with a few counts. The same CDR3 can be traced to other DNA sequences in this sample. The genes are TRBV5-4 and TRBJ2-3; D not resolved. The CDR3 runs to 13 residues. Germline V CDR1 and CDR2: SGHNT, YYREEE (reference sequence). Trimming cost V 0 bases and J 0 bases, with 2 bases left between them. The CDR3 is CASSLASTDTQYF. The CDR3 bases are TGTGCCAGCAGCTTGGCTAGCACAGATACGCAGTATTTT.

This clone was counted ten times or more. The CDR3 sequence is CASSLEGVPPSYEQYF. For the CDR3, the DNA is TGCGCCAGCAGCTTGGAAGGGGTCCCACCCTCCTACGAGCAGTACTTC. The chain has TRBV5-1 and TRBJ2-7; weak D call: TRBD1 (5 bases). The CDR3 has 16 amino acids. Deletions cut 0 bases from V and 0 bases from J, with 13 bases between. CDR1 is SGHRS, CDR2 YFSETQ, per germline.

The chain is built from TRBV27 and TRBJ2-1; D not certain. Per the germline V gene, CDR1 is MNHEY and CDR2 is SMNVEV (reference sequence). This CDR3 has 12 residues. V was shortened by 7 bases and J by 9 bases, with 13 bases between the two germline ends. The CDR3 region has the DNA TGTGCCAGCACCACCCCGGTGGGTGAGCAGTTCTTC. Its translation: CASTTPVGEQFF.

The CDR3 DNA reads TGTGCCTGGAGTGTAAGGGGGAGTGAAAAACTGTTTTTT. Amino acid sequence: CAWSVRGSEKLFF. The chain is built from TRBV30 and TRBJ1-4, with TRBD1 as a possible D gene (6 bases). CDR1 and CDR2 (germline): GTSNPN, SVGIG (reference sequence). The CDR3 has 13 amino acids. Trimming cost V 0 bases and J 7 bases, with 9 bases left between them.

The rearrangement links TRBV18 to TRBJ1-5; tentatively, D is TRBD1 (6 bases). CDR3 size: 15 residues. Germline CDR1 is KGHSH and CDR2 is LQKENI. Trimming shortened V by 2 bases and J by 6 bases, and 14 bases separated the two germline ends. The chain's CDR3 is CASSPGFGGSQPQHF. CDR3 DNA: TGTGCCAGCTCACCAGGGTTCGGGGGCAGTCAGCCCCAGCATTTT.

V and J are TRBV19 and TRBJ1-1; D uncertain. The germline V gene encodes CDR1 LNHDA and CDR2 SQIVND (reference sequence). This CDR3 contains 11 residues. Trimming took 4 bases from V and 6 from J, leaving 6 bases between them. CDR3 sequence: CASSTFAEAFF. DNA for the CDR3: TGTGCCAGTAGTACGTTCGCTGAAGCTTTCTTT.

The chain couples TRBV28 to TRBJ2-3, with 8 bases that match TRBD1. V lost 5 bases, J lost 1 base, and 2 bases stayed unmatched. This CDR3 contains 14 residues. CDR1 and CDR2 (germline): MDHEN, SYDVKM. In DNA form, the CDR3 reads TGTGCCAGCAGTCGGACAGGGCGCACAGATACGCAGTATTTT. It translates to CASSRTGRTDTQYF.

This clone was found many times. Other DNA sequences in the sample encode the same CDR3. V is TRBV13 and J is TRBJ2-2; D perhaps matches TRBD2 (6 bases). Trimming took 4 bases from V and 4 from J, leaving 10 bases between them. Germline lookup yields CDR1 PRHDT and CDR2 FYEKMQ (reference sequence). The CDR3 covers 14 residues. In DNA, the CDR3 is TGTGCCAGCAGCTCCTACGGGGGCACCGGGGAGCTGTTTTTT. Encoded protein: CASSSYGGTGELFF. The full variable domain, with the rest looked up from reference TRBV13 and TRBJ2-2, is AAGVIQSPRHLIKEKRETATLKCYPIPRHDTVYWYQQGPGQDPQFLISFYEKMQSDKGSIPDRFSAQQFSDYHSELNMSSLELGDSALYFCASSSYGGTGELFFGEGSRLTVL.

To note about this clone: Other DNA sequences of this sample code for an identical CDR3. The CDR3 sequence: CASSVGGRGSYEQYF. DNA of the CDR3: TGTGCCAGCAGCGTAGGGGGAAGGGGCTCCTACGAGCAGTACTTC. The chain is built from TRBV9 and TRBJ2-7; D may be TRBD1 (5 bases). Trimming removed 0 bases from V and 0 bases from J, with 10 bases in between. The CDR3 length is 15 residues. Germline assignment: CDR1 SGDLS and CDR2 YYNGEE.

CDR3 DNA: TGTGCCAGCAGCCAAGGACCTTATGGCTACACCTTC. It encodes CASSQGPYGYTF. The rearrangement links TRBV4-2 to TRBJ1-2; D remains unclear. Germline V gene lookup returns CDR1 LGHNA and CDR2 YNFKEQ. V lost 1 base and J lost 5, with 5 bases in between. The CDR3 extends over 12 amino acids.

This chain links TRBV6-5 with TRBJ2-2; 10 nucleotides line up with TRBD1. J gave up 6 bases and V 2 bases, and 6 bases lay outside the gene matches. CDR3 length equals 16 residues. CDR1 is MNHEY and CDR2 is SVGAGI in the germline V gene. The CDR3 DNA reads as TGTGCCAGCAGTTACGTAGGGACAGGGGATTCCGGGGAGCTGTTTTTT. This translates into CASSYVGTGDSGELFF.

This chain joins TRBV7-3 and TRBJ2-3; TRBD2 matches at 11 bases. CDR1 and CDR2 from the germline V gene are SGHTA and FQGTGA. V shed 4 bases and J 4 bases; nucleotides not matched to a gene: 7. This CDR3 is built from 16 residues. CDR3 nucleotide sequence: TGTGCCAGCAGCTCGCGACTAGCGGGAAAGCCAGATACGCAGTATTTT. It yields the protein CASSSRLAGKPDTQYF.

Comments on this clone: A much larger clone lies a single base off, so this may be a read error. In the same sample, other DNA sequences code for this CDR3. This chain joins TRBV28 and TRBJ1-3; 10 bases are a match to TRBD1. Germline loops: CDR1 MDHEN, CDR2 SYDVKM. The CDR3 spans 14 residues. DNA of the CDR3: TGTGCCAGCAGTTTCAGGACAGGGGGAAACACCATATACTTT. Translating it yields CASSFRTGGNTIYF.

The chain has TRBV5-8 and TRBJ1-5; D is unresolved. The CDR3 has 14 residues. V was trimmed by 2 bases and J by 1 base, leaving 7 bases between them. Germline V gene sequence: CDR1 SGHTS, CDR2 YDEGEE. The CDR3 sequence is CASSFPGSNQPQHF. The CDR3 region has the DNA TGTGCCAGCAGCTTTCCCGGGAGCAATCAGCCCCAGCATTTT.

The gene calls are TRBV7-8 and TRBJ2-7; possibly TRBD1 or TRBD2 for D (7 bases each). In germline, CDR1 is SGHVS, CDR2 FQNEAQ. With 0 bases removed from V and 4 bases from J, the gap between germline ends came to 16 bases. The CDR3 spans 16 residues. The CDR3 spells CASSLAGGTVKYEQYF. CDR3 coding DNA: TGTGCCAGCAGCTTAGCGGGAGGGACAGTCAAATACGAGCAGTACTTC.